The TCR beta chain described here comes from a study of T cells in Graves' hyperthyroidism and ophthalmopathy. Study context: Before treatment of any kind, peripheral blood was taken at initial diagnosis.

Patients with uncontrolled infections, other autoimmune diseases, pregnancy or lactation were excluded. There are many counts of this clonotype. This CDR3 region has 16 residues. V lost 3 bases and J lost 4, with 19 bases in between. The investigators amplified TCR beta CDR3 regions from RNA transcripts. TCR CDR3 regions were first amplified by RT-PCR with HTBI primers. TCRdb processed the multiplex PCR reads anew with MiXCR; each CDR3 protein has one entry. This table has about 500,000 distinct CDR3 sequences, over 15% appearing once. V and J are TRBV12-3 or TRBV12-4 and TRBJ2-7; D perhaps matches TRBD2 (6 bases). This TCR came from a woman aged 18 to 35 with Graves' hyperthyroidism. Material: blood. CDR3 sequence (DNA): TGTGCCAGCAGTTTGGGCAGACTAGGGAGGTTATACGAGCAGTACTTC. It translates to CASSLGRLGRLYEQYF.